This TCR beta chain emerged from a study of blood T cell repertoires in COVID-19. Study-wide context: Symptom resolution, clearance, or two negative PCRs marked the recovered donors of Cohort 3. The analysed material was cDNA or gDNA that came from T cells, B-cell-depleted T cells, or PBMCs.

Under the authors' procedure: Counts of nucleated cells, estimated from reference gene primer amplification, were obtained. Assay: immunoSEQ multiplex PCR; the TCRdb copy retains only in-frame clones and omits some. V, J and clone size are taken as reported in that table, and D and trimming were inferred from the DNA itself. The sample consists of 200,000 to 250,000 clones, approximately 87% of them appearing once. Clinical history as reported by participants underpinned cohort assignment. The length of the CDR3 is 15 residues. Germline loops: CDR1 LGHNA, CDR2 YNFKEQ. Trimming cost V 0 bases and J 7 bases, with 13 bases left between them.

The chain has TRBV4-2 and TRBJ1-5; no clear D gene. The specimen sequenced was PBMCs or T cells enriched from blood (not recorded which). The receptor comes from a woman between 45 and 60 years old in a cohort exposed to, infected with or recovered from COVID-19 (not recorded which). This CDR3 is CASSQESGVRQPQHF. The DNA of the CDR3 is TGTGCCAGCAGCCAAGAGTCCGGGGTTCGGCAGCCCCAGCATTTT.